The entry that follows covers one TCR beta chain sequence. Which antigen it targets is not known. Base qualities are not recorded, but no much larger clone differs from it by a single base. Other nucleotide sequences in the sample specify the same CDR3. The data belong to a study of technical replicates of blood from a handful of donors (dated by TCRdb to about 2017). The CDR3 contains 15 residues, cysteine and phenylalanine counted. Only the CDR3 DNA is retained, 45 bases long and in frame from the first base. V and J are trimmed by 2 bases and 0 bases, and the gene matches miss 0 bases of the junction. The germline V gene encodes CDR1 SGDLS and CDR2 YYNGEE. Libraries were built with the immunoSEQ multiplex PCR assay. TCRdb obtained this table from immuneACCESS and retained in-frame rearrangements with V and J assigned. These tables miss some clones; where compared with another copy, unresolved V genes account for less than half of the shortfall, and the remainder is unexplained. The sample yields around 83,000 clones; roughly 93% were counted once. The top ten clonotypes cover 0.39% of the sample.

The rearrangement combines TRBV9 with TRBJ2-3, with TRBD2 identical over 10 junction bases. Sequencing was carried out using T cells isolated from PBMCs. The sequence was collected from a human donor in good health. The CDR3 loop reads CASSVTSGSTDTQYF. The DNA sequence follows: TGTGCCAGCAGCGTGACTAGCGGGAGCACAGATACGCAGTATTTT.